This passage covers 8 T cell receptor beta chains from one sample sequenced in a study of OX40 agonist ivuxolimab in advanced cancers. Preparation of the library involved the immunoSEQ multiplex PCR assay. In its TCRdb copy, this immuneACCESS table keeps in-frame sequences only and misses some clones. Where compared with another copy, unresolved V genes explain less than half of these, and the others have no known cause. In all, the sample holds tens of thousands of clones, and 75% to 90% of those were seen once. The ten biggest clones cover about 4% of the sample. Sample: CD4+ or CD8+ T cells sorted from blood, taken in a trial of the OX40 agonist ivuxolimab. The origin of the receptors is an adult with an advanced solid tumor such as melanoma, head and neck, liver or kidney cancer.

This clone was detected once. The CDR3 loop is CASSPGTSGIGKTQYF. The CDR3 nucleotides read TGTGCCAGCTCACCAGGGACTAGCGGGATAGGAAAGACCCAGTACTTC. The chain carries TRBV18 and TRBJ2-5; TRBD2 matches 13 bases. The CDR3 totals 16 residues. The J segment lost 6 bases and the V segment lost 2 bases, leaving 6 bases of the junction unmatched. Germline loops: CDR1 KGHSH, CDR2 LQKENI.

The CDR3 loop reads CASSFSGNEQFF. CDR3 coding DNA: TGTGCCAGCAGTTTCTCTGGCAATGAGCAGTTCTTC. The chain joins TRBV6-5 to TRBJ2-1; D is uncertain. CDR1 and CDR2 from the germline V gene are MNHEY and SVGAGI. The CDR3 consists of 12 residues. Trimming shortened V by 4 bases and J by 6 bases, and 7 bases separated the two germline ends.

The rearrangement links TRBV7-9 to TRBJ2-2; possibly TRBD2 for D (5 bases). CDR3 length: 14 residues. V lost 5 bases and J lost 6, with 13 bases in between. Germline CDR1 and CDR2: SEHNR and FQNEAQ (reference sequence). The CDR3 spells CASSPLAGAGELFF. The CDR3 DNA reads TGTGCCAGCAGCCCCTTGGCCGGGGCCGGGGAGCTGTTTTTT.

This clone was picked up a small number of times. The chain combines TRBV28 with TRBJ1-5, with D unresolved. Germline V gives CDR1 MDHEN, CDR2 SYDVKM. The CDR3 runs to 14 residues. V lost 2 bases to trimming and J lost 2 bases, with 7 bases between them. The CDR3 DNA reads TGTGCCAGCAGTTTAGGCAGTGGCAATCAGCCCCAGCATTTT. It encodes CASSLGSGNQPQHF. The complete variable domain, with remaining parts taken from reference TRBV28 and TRBJ1-5, reads DVKVTQSSRYLVKRTGEKVFLECVQDMDHENMFWYRQDPGLGLRLIYFSYDVKMKEKGDIPEGYSVSREKKERFSLILESASTNQTSMYLCASSLGSGNQPQHFGDGTRLSIL.

The chain combines TRBV29-1 with TRBJ1-1, with a tentative D call TRBD1 (6 bases). The V end was cut by 4 bases, the J end by 1 base, with 19 bases between. Germline V gene sequence: CDR1 SQVTM, CDR2 ANQGSEA. The CDR3 is 16 residues long. The CDR3: CSVGPPIGGANTEAFF. Written as DNA, the CDR3 is TGCAGCGTTGGGCCCCCTATTGGGGGCGCGAACACTGAAGCTTTCTTT.

The chain is built from TRBV30 and TRBJ1-1, with unresolved D. With 1 base removed from V and 2 bases from J, the gap between germline ends came to 11 bases. In germline, CDR1 is GTSNPN, CDR2 SVGIG (reference sequence). This CDR3 has 14 residues. DNA of the CDR3: TGTGCCTGGAGTGCTCGAAGGGCCAACACTGAAGCTTTCTTT. It encodes CAWSARRANTEAFF.

The chain links TRBV7-2 to TRBJ2-6, with a weak D call TRBD2 (5 bases). Germline V gives CDR1 SGHTA, CDR2 FQGNSA. Trimming shortened V by 5 bases and J by 0 bases, and 11 bases separated the two germline ends. This CDR3 has 16 amino acids. The DNA for the CDR3 is TGTGCCAGCAGCATTTACGGAGGCTCTGGGGCCAACGTCCTGACTTTC. Translated, it gives CASSIYGGSGANVLTF.

This chain connects TRBV7-3 to TRBJ2-1; a weak D match, TRBD1 (5 bases). Between the trimmed V and J ends, which lost 0 bases and 0 bases, there was a span of 6 bases. From germline, CDR1 is SGHTA and CDR2 FQGTGA. CDR3 size: 15 residues. The CDR3 protein is CASSLTRDSYNEQFF. For the CDR3, the DNA is TGTGCCAGCAGCTTAACCAGGGACTCCTACAATGAGCAGTTCTTC.